Below, 25 T cell receptor beta chains from the same sample are listed, as sequenced in a study of long-term antiretroviral therapy in people with HIV. Investigators performed immunoSEQ version v3.0 at survey level. The data were produced by immunoSEQ multiplex PCR, yet TCRdb's version contains in-frame clones alone and is incomplete. Here the sample spans some 40,000 clones, roughly 93% being singletons. Sequenced material: unsorted PBMCs, taken approximately 9.1 years after starting antiretroviral therapy. All receptors derive from a man aged 25-45 years with HIV.

The rearrangement uses TRBV5-4 and TRBJ1-2; D call uncertain. In germline, CDR1 is SGHNT, CDR2 YYREEE (reference sequence). Trimming cost V 4 bases and J 5 bases, with 18 bases left between them. This CDR3 comprises 15 residues. CDR3: CASSHPDELLYGYTF. Here the CDR3 DNA reads TGTGCCAGCAGCCATCCCGACGAGCTTCTTTATGGCTACACCTTC. Using reference TRBV5-4 and TRBJ1-2 for the parts outside the CDR3, the full variable domain is ETGVTQSPTHLIKTRGQQVTLRCSSQSGHNTVSWYQQALGQGPQFIFQYYREEENGRGNFPPRFSGLQFPNYSSELNVNALELDDSALYLCASSHPDELLYGYTFGSGTRLTVV.

The gene calls are TRBV28 and TRBJ1-1; D call uncertain. There are 14 residues in the CDR3. Looked up from germline, CDR1 is MDHEN and CDR2 is SYDVKM. Trimming stripped 1 base from V and 6 bases from J, with 12 bases between. CDR3 nucleotide sequence: TGTGCCAGCAGTTTATCACTAGGGAGGGCTGAAGCTTTCTTT. It yields the protein CASSLSLGRAEAFF.

The chain is built from TRBV6-1 and TRBJ1-5; D gene uncertain. V lost 3 bases and J 6 bases, leaving 15 bases between the germline ends. The CDR3 sequence is 15 residues long. Germline CDR1 is MNHNS and CDR2 is SASEGT. CDR3 nucleotide sequence: TGTGCCAGCAGTGATCTGGAGGGTCGGGGTCAGCCCCAGCATTTT. Protein sequence: CASSDLEGRGQPQHF.

The CDR3 sequence: CASSLQVPPADTQYF. In DNA, the CDR3 is TGTGCCAGCAGCTTACAGGTTCCTCCGGCGGATACGCAGTATTTT. The V gene is TRBV11-2, the J gene TRBJ2-3; no clear D gene. Germline CDR1 reads SGHAT; CDR2 reads FQNNGV. The CDR3 extends over 15 amino acids. The V and J ends lost 2 bases and 6 bases respectively, with 15 bases between them.

The J gene is TRBJ2-4, the V gene TRBV5-6; D may be TRBD1 (6 bases). Trimming shortened V by 4 bases and J by 1 base, and 12 bases separated the two germline ends. Looked up from germline, CDR1 is SGHDT and CDR2 is YYEEEE. This CDR3 comprises 15 residues. CDR3 in amino acids: CASSRGTHAKNIQYF. Here the CDR3 DNA reads TGTGCCAGCAGCCGAGGGACACACGCCAAAAACATTCAGTACTTC.

The V call is TRBV6-6, the J call TRBJ2-7; D might be TRBD1 or TRBD2, each matching 6 bases. Germline V lookup: CDR1 MNHNY, CDR2 SVGAGI (reference sequence). Trimming removed 7 bases from V and 2 bases from J, with 9 bases in between. The length of the CDR3 is 12 residues. The CDR3 loop is CASTEGAYEQYF. Written as DNA, the CDR3 is TGTGCCAGCACGGAGGGGGCCTACGAGCAGTACTTC.

This clone was detected once. This chain joins TRBV6-1 and TRBJ1-1; D gene unclear. The germline gives CDR1 MNHNS, CDR2 SASEGT. Deletions cut 4 bases from V and 0 bases from J, with 9 bases between. The CDR3 has 14 amino acids. CDR3 sequence (DNA): TGTGCCAGCAGTGGGAGGACGGTGAACACTGAAGCTTTCTTT. It is translated as CASSGRTVNTEAFF.

This sequence joins TRBV7-8 and TRBJ2-1; TRBD2 agrees at 13 bases. The CDR3 covers 17 residues. CDR1 is SGHVS and CDR2 is FQNEAQ in the germline V gene. V dropped 5 bases and J dropped 4; count of bases not matched to a gene: 8. The CDR3, as DNA: TGTGCCAGCAGCCTAAGCCTGGGACTAGCGGGATACAATGAGCAGTTCTTC. As protein: CASSLSLGLAGYNEQFF.

The rearrangement joins TRBV28 to TRBJ1-2; 11 positions agree with TRBD1. The CDR3 totals 15 residues. Germline CDR1 reads MDHEN; CDR2 reads SYDVKM. V dropped 5 bases and J dropped 6; count of bases not matched to a gene: 8. This chain's CDR3 is CASSLLPGQGDGYTF. The CDR3 bases are TGTGCCAGCAGTCTGTTACCGGGACAGGGGGATGGCTACACCTTC.

The chain links TRBV5-1 to TRBJ2-5; D not certain. Deletions cut 0 bases from V and 3 bases from J, with 0 bases between. The CDR3 is made up of 11 amino acids. The germline CDR1 and CDR2 sequences are SGHRS and YFSETQ. CDR3 sequence (DNA): TGCGCCAGCAGCTTGGAAGAGACCCAGTACTTC. It codes for CASSLEETQYF. Combining the CDR3 with reference TRBV5-1 and TRBJ2-5 gives the whole variable domain KAGVTQTPRYLIKTRGQQVTLSCSPISGHRSVSWYQQTPGQGLQFLFEYFSETQRNKGNFPGRFSGRQFSNSRSEMNVSTLELGDSALYLCASSLEETQYFGPGTRLLVL.

The chain couples TRBV27 to TRBJ1-4, with unresolved D. V lost 3 bases and J 5 bases, leaving 13 bases between the germline ends. This CDR3 region has 15 residues. The V gene's germline CDR1 is MNHEY and CDR2 SMNVEV (reference sequence). CDR3 bases: TGTGCCAGCAGTTTTCGCAGGCGGGTGAATGAAAAACTGTTTTTT. Translation gives CASSFRRRVNEKLFF. Supplemented by reference TRBV27 and TRBJ1-4, the full variable domain reads EAQVTQNPRYLITVTGKKLTVTCSQNMNHEYMSWYRQDPGLGLRQIYYSMNVEVTDKGDVPEGYKVSRKEKRNFPLILESPSPNQTSLYFCASSFRRRVNEKLFFGSGTQLSVL.

The V gene is TRBV6-5, the J gene TRBJ2-7, with D possibly matching TRBD2 (7 bases). CDR3 length: 15 amino acids. V dropped 6 bases and J dropped 0 bases, with 15 bases sitting between them. Germline loops: CDR1 MNHEY, CDR2 SVGAGI. CDR3 sequence (DNA): TGTGCCAGCAGCCGAAAAGGGGGGGGCTCCTACGAGCAGTACGTC. Its protein product is CASSRKGGGSYEQYV.

The J gene is TRBJ2-3, the V gene TRBV4-1; D is ambiguous. CDR1 and CDR2 (germline): MGHRA, YSYEKL. V dropped 4 bases and J dropped 0 bases, with 14 bases sitting between them. This CDR3 region has 16 residues. The CDR3 spells CASSPRLGTSTDTQYF. Written as DNA, the CDR3 is TGCGCCAGCAGCCCACGTTTGGGAACTAGCACAGATACGCAGTATTTT.

V and J are TRBV2 and TRBJ1-5, with TRBD1 matching over 8 bases. Unmatched junction bases numbered 17, after V lost 6 bases and J lost 1 base. This CDR3 is 19 amino acids long. Per the germline V gene, CDR1 is SNHLY and CDR2 is FYNNEI. CDR3 protein: CASRPNRLTGAESNQPQHF. The CDR3 bases are TGTGCCAGCAGACCCAACCGATTGACAGGGGCAGAAAGCAATCAGCCCCAGCATTTT.

V gene TRBV2 combines with J gene TRBJ2-1, with TRBD2 matching 15 bases. Trimming took 5 bases from V and 10 from J; bases not matched to a gene: 3. The CDR3 loop spans 14 amino acids. Germline assignment: CDR1 SNHLY and CDR2 FYNNEI. CDR3 region: CASSRTSGGAEQFF. The CDR3 DNA reads TGTGCCAGCAGTCGGACTAGCGGGGGGGCGGAGCAGTTCTTC.

This chain uses TRBV4-1 with TRBJ2-7, with TRBD1 identical over 10 bases. The CDR3 runs to 16 residues. From germline, CDR1 is MGHRA and CDR2 YSYEKL. The ends lost 4 bases at V and 2 bases at J; junction bases unmatched: 8. CDR3 protein: CASSPIRDRGTYEQYF. The DNA for the CDR3 is TGCGCCAGCAGCCCTATCCGGGACAGGGGAACCTACGAGCAGTACTTC.

The V call is TRBV5-1, the J call TRBJ2-1; D unclear. The CDR3 contains 14 residues. Germline V gene sequence: CDR1 SGHRS, CDR2 YFSETQ. Trimming cost V 0 bases and J 4 bases, with 8 bases left between them. CDR3 sequence (DNA): TGCGCCAGCAGCTTGGGGAGCTTGTACAATGAGCAGTTCTTC. Translating gives CASSLGSLYNEQFF.

This chain uses TRBV9 with TRBJ1-1; D remains ambiguous. The germline gives CDR1 SGDLS, CDR2 YYNGEE. There are 13 residues in the CDR3. Trimming shortened V by 2 bases and J by 1 base, and 6 bases separated the two germline ends. The CDR3 bases are TGTGCCAGCAGCGTTTTGGCGAACACTGAAGCTTTCTTT. It codes for CASSVLANTEAFF.

This clone occurred a few times. The V and J genes are TRBV4-2 and TRBJ1-1; 7 nucleotides align to TRBD1. This CDR3 has 15 residues. Trimming cost V 4 bases and J 11 bases; bases outside gene matches: 16. In germline, CDR1 is LGHNA, CDR2 YNFKEQ. The CDR3 sequence is CASSPSGQASSGAFF. The CDR3 DNA is TGTGCCAGCAGCCCCTCCGGACAGGCCTCGTCGGGGGCTTTCTTT.

The chain links TRBV7-9 to TRBJ2-3; 11 bases are shared with TRBD2. This CDR3 comprises 15 residues. Germline assignment: CDR1 SEHNR and CDR2 FQNEAQ (reference sequence). The V gene end was trimmed by 4 bases and the J gene end by 2 bases; junction bases not matched to a gene: 2. The CDR3 here is CASSSSGGSTDTQYF. As DNA, the CDR3 is TGTGCCAGCAGCTCTAGCGGGGGGTCCACAGATACGCAGTATTTT.

There are a few counts of this clone. The chain has TRBV6-1 and TRBJ2-7; D is uncertain. This CDR3 is 12 amino acids long. Germline-derived CDR1 and CDR2 are MNHNS and SASEGT. With 2 bases removed from V and 7 bases from J, the gap between germline ends came to 9 bases. The DNA for the CDR3 is TGTGCCAGCAGTGAATTAGTGGAAGAGCAGTACGTC. Translating it yields CASSELVEEQYV.

This clone was detected a few times. The J gene is TRBJ2-1, the V gene TRBV7-8; 9 nucleotides line up with TRBD1. This CDR3 region has 18 residues. The V segment lost 3 bases and the J segment 15 bases; nucleotides outside the gene matches: 24. Germline V lookup: CDR1 SGHVS, CDR2 FQNEAQ. CDR3 amino acids: CASSLGQGSGTKNNEAFF. The DNA for the CDR3 is TGTGCCAGCAGCTTGGGACAGGGATCCGGGACTAAGAATAATGAGGCGTTCTTC.

This clone was recorded only once. CDR3 residues: CASSPGTGSNSPLHF. Written as DNA, the CDR3 is TGTGCCAGCAGCCCGGGGACAGGGTCTAATTCACCCCTCCACTTT. The rearrangement joins TRBV7-3 to TRBJ1-6, with 9 positions matching TRBD1. Trimming at V came to 5 bases and at J to 6 bases, leaving 5 bases not matched to a gene. This CDR3 is built from 15 residues. Germline loops: CDR1 SGHTA, CDR2 FQGTGA.

The V and J genes are TRBV6-5 and TRBJ2-6; D perhaps matches TRBD2 (5 bases). There are 16 residues in the CDR3. Germline loops: CDR1 MNHEY, CDR2 SVGAGI. Trimming removed 2 bases from V and 2 bases from J, with 10 bases in between. The CDR3, as DNA: TGTGCCAGCAGTTACGAGGGCGGAACTGGGGCCAACGTCCTGACTTTC. Encoded protein: CASSYEGGTGANVLTF.

This chain links TRBV6-5 with TRBJ2-1, with 12 nucleotides matching TRBD2. CDR1 and CDR2 from the germline V gene are MNHEY and SVGAGI. The CDR3 totals 15 residues. Trimming removed 6 bases from V and 4 bases from J; junction bases left unmatched: 4. The CDR3 here is CASRRTSGTYNEQFF. In DNA, the CDR3 is TGTGCCAGCAGGCGGACTAGCGGGACGTACAATGAGCAGTTCTTC.